The clone carrying this T cell receptor beta chain came up once. The antigen is not known. Donors were nominally healthy when sampled, though unrecorded immune exposures were likely. Germline V gives CDR1 SGHRS, CDR2 YFSETQ. The CDR3 extends over 16 amino acids. Trimming removed 4 bases from V and 1 base from J, with 17 bases in between. This entry belongs to a study of cytomegalovirus exposure and HLA in healthy donors. 60 Vbeta and 13 Jbeta primers were used in PCR. TCRdb keeps only in-frame clones here, not all; method: immunoSEQ multiplex PCR. The table shows roughly 110,000 clones, with roughly 73% occurring only once. Study observations and caveats: Researchers reportedly found TCR beta sequences accurately predicted most subjects' HLA-A and HLA-B alleles. Owing to their indistinguishability, certain V segments, notably TRBV6-2 and TRBV6-3, were excluded. The records held CMV serostatus as the only immune exposure information.

This TCR was recovered from a man younger than 45 in good health and CMV-seronegative. The J gene is TRBJ1-1, the V gene TRBV5-1, with TRBD1 as a possible D gene (6 bases). The sequencing sample was made of PBMCs. The CDR3 protein is CASSPEGVSQNTEAFF. As DNA, the CDR3 is TGCGCCAGCAGCCCCGAGGGGGTGTCCCAGAACACTGAAGCTTTCTTT.